The subject of this entry is one T cell receptor beta chain. Its target is not known. These data come from a study of shared clonotypes between healthy human individuals. Notes on the study in general: Only blood was sampled; tissue repertoires likely differ. Investigators expected sequencing depth to affect clonotype sharing among donors.

Profiled with immunoSEQ multiplex PCR; TCRdb holds only in-frame clones, not every one. The data hold about 450,000 clones, with 79% observed a single time. Healthy HIV-negative adults with no recent acute infections or vaccinations were recruited as donors. Roughly 90 million PBMCs served as the genomic DNA source for unsorted samples. This CDR3 region has 11 residues. Germline V gene lookup returns CDR1 MNHEY and CDR2 SVGAGI. The sequence was collected from a woman in her forties in good health. Some clones in this sample may be carry-over from other donors' samples. Sample: PBMCs. This sequence joins TRBV6-5 and TRBJ2-5; D is undetermined. The last part of the DNA fits TRBJ2-7 better; the J call may be wrong. Here the CDR3 reads CASSYLYEQYF. CDR3 DNA: TGTGCCAGCAGTTATCTCTACGAGCAGTACTTC.